Below, one T cell receptor beta chain is given with its context. Antigen unknown. Germline trimming cut 0 bases from V and 2 bases from J; bases unmatched to any gene: 12. Germline values: CDR1 LGHNA, CDR2 YSLEER. The CDR3 loop spans 18 amino acids. This record belongs to a study of T cell responses to AZD1222 COVID-19 vaccine. Study results and limitations: The donor group comprised mostly white British people and more females; the analysis possibly underestimated clonal diversity. Spike-specific TCR breadth and depth both grew after two AZD1222 doses. CD4 TCRs linked to vaccination spanned spike, dominating at 160-218 and 743-854.

The assay was immunoSEQ multiplex PCR, and TCRdb's table has in-frame clones only and misses some. The profile covers some 86,000 clones, with 88% appearing a single time and 6.9% taken by the ten largest. Second-dose intervals of approximately 4 or approximately 12 weeks were pooled. This sequence was found in an adult who received the AZD1222 COVID-19 vaccine. Here the sequenced sample was peripheral blood, taken 28 days after the second AZD1222 dose. V and J are TRBV4-3 and TRBJ2-7; 8 nucleotides match TRBD2. CDR3 in DNA: TGCGCCAGCAGCCAAGATCCGATCGCGGGAGGAGCTGCCTACGAGCAGTACTTC. Translated, it gives CASSQDPIAGGAAYEQYF.